This T cell receptor (beta chain) was sequenced during a study of blood T cell repertoires in COVID-19. This CDR3 region has 14 residues. V shed 3 bases and J 3 bases; nucleotides not matched to a gene: 2. Per the germline V gene, CDR1 is MNHNS and CDR2 is SASEGT. Per the study methods: By means of reference gene primer amplification, nucleated cell counts were estimated. Data came from immunoSEQ multiplex PCR; TCRdb stores just in-frame clones and leaves some out. That table is the source of V, J and clone size, and D and trimming were worked out from the DNA. The sample has 100,000 or so clones, 75% to 90% seen once.

Sequencing input: peripheral blood. The sequence came from a human donor in a cohort sampled during active COVID-19. The chain recombines TRBV6-1 with TRBJ2-5, with 9 bases fitting TRBD1. The CDR3: CASSDRDREETQYF. CDR3 nucleotide sequence: TGTGCCAGCAGTGACCGGGACAGGGAAGAGACCCAGTACTTC.